This is a list of T cell receptor beta chains from one sample in a study of cytomegalovirus exposure and HLA in healthy donors. This table comes from immunoSEQ multiplex PCR, and its TCRdb copy is limited to in-frame clones, with some not included. This sample yields about 130,000 clones, of which 81% are seen a single time; about 0.7% belongs to the top ten. Sequencing used PBMCs. The receptor source for this set is a young man in good health and CMV-seronegative. Each CDR3 is given with its conserved first and last residue. Fields, in order: D gene, V gene, J gene, clone size, CDR3 DNA, CDR3 protein. The D gene is left open where the match is weak. Size tells how often a clone was seen (once, few, many) or the class of an expanded clone, and some rows leave it out.

.	TRBV2	TRBJ2-7	.	TGTGCCAGCAGTGGGATCAGGGACAACTACGAGCAGTACTTC	CASSGIRDNYEQYF
.	TRBV9	TRBJ1-1	.	TGTGCCAGCACCTTAGAGGGGGGGCAATCTGAAGCTTTCTTT	CASTLEGGQSEAFF
.	TRBV5-5	TRBJ1-2	few	TGTGCCAGCAGCTTCCGAGCTTATGGCTACACCTTC	CASSFRAYGYTF
TRBD1	TRBV6-5	TRBJ1-1	.	TGTGCCAGCAGGGGGACAGGGGGTTTCACTGAAGCTTTCTTT	CASRGTGGFTEAFF
.	TRBV6-6	TRBJ1-1	.	TGTGCCAGCAGCGGACAGCCGAACACTGAAGCTTTCTTT	CASSGQPNTEAFF
TRBD1	TRBV2	TRBJ1-5	.	TGTGCCAGCAGGAGGGGGACAGAGAATAGCAATCAGCCCCAGCATTTT	CASRRGTENSNQPQHF
TRBD1	TRBV2	TRBJ2-1	.	TGTGCCAGCAGTCCTCCGGGACAGGGGGCCAACAATGAGCAGTTCTTC	CASSPPGQGANNEQFF
.	TRBV29-1	TRBJ1-1	.	TGCAGCGTTGAGCGGGGCATCAACACTGAAGCTTTCTTT	CSVERGINTEAFF
.	TRBV28	TRBJ1-1	.	TGTGCCAGCAGTAACAGGGTAGGCAACACTGAAGCTTTCTTT	CASSNRVGNTEAFF
.	TRBV4-3	TRBJ1-1	.	TGCGCCAGCAGCCGCCACACAGGGTACCGCACTGAAGCTTTCTTT	CASSRHTGYRTEAFF
.	TRBV27	TRBJ2-5	.	TGTGCCAGCTCTAGCCATGGCGAGGAGACCCAGTACTTC	CASSSHGEETQYF
TRBD1	TRBV29-1	TRBJ2-2	.	TGCAGCGTCCACGGGGGGACAGGGAGGTCCGGGGAGCTGTTTTTT	CSVHGGTGRSGELFF
.	TRBV9	TRBJ1-2	.	TGTGCCAGCAGCGGCATGGAGGGTCCCCATGGCTACACCTTC	CASSGMEGPHGYTF
TRBD2	TRBV4-2	TRBJ2-5	few	TGTGCCAGCGCCGGGACTAGCGAGGTAGAGACCCAGTACTTC	CASAGTSEVETQYF
TRBD1	TRBV9	TRBJ2-4	.	TGTGCCAGCAGCTCGGGACCCCAGGGGGACATTCAGTACTTC	CASSSGPQGDIQYF
.	TRBV12-2	TRBJ1-2	.	TGTGCAAGTCGCTTAGCGGACAGGGTCCTTTTAGGTGATGGCTACACCTTC	CASRLADRVLLGDGYTF
.	TRBV6-1	TRBJ2-2	.	TGTGCCAGCAGTCGGGACATCACCGGGGAGCTGTTTTTT	CASSRDITGELFF
TRBD1	TRBV11-3	TRBJ1-1	.	TGTGCCAGCAGCTTCCAGGGGGACACTGAAGCTTTCTTT	CASSFQGDTEAFF
.	TRBV7-2	TRBJ2-5	.	TGTGCCAGCAGCGCGGGGCGGATAGAGACCCAGTACTTC	CASSAGRIETQYF
.	TRBV7-8	TRBJ2-7	.	TGTGCCAGCAGCTTAGTCTGGGTCAGGGAATACGAGCAGTACTTC	CASSLVWVREYEQYF
.	TRBV7-6	TRBJ1-6	.	TGTGCCAGCAGCTCAGCTTCCCGATATAGCTCCTATAATTCACCCCTCCACTTT	CASSSASRYSSYNSPLHF
.	TRBV4-3	TRBJ1-3	.	TGCGCCAGCAGCCAAGTTGGGGGACTGGGAAACACCATATATTTT	CASSQVGGLGNTIYF
.	TRBV4-3	TRBJ2-7	.	TGCGCCAGCAGCCTGGGCCGAGACGGCTCCTACGAGCAGTACTTC	CASSLGRDGSYEQYF
.	TRBV2	TRBJ2-1	.	TGTGCCAGCAATCACAGGGATTCGGCTTTCACCTACAATGAGCAGTTCTTC	CASNHRDSAFTYNEQFF
.	TRBV5-1	TRBJ2-5	.	TGCGCCAGCAGCTTGGAACAGGAACAAGAGACCCAGTACTTC	CASSLEQEQETQYF
TRBD1	TRBV7-2	TRBJ1-2	.	TGTGCCAGCAGCTTACAACCAGGGGGTTCTGGCTACACCTTC	CASSLQPGGSGYTF
.	TRBV6-5	TRBJ1-4	.	TGTGCCAGCAGCCTGACAGCAACTAATGAAAAACTGTTTTTT	CASSLTATNEKLFF